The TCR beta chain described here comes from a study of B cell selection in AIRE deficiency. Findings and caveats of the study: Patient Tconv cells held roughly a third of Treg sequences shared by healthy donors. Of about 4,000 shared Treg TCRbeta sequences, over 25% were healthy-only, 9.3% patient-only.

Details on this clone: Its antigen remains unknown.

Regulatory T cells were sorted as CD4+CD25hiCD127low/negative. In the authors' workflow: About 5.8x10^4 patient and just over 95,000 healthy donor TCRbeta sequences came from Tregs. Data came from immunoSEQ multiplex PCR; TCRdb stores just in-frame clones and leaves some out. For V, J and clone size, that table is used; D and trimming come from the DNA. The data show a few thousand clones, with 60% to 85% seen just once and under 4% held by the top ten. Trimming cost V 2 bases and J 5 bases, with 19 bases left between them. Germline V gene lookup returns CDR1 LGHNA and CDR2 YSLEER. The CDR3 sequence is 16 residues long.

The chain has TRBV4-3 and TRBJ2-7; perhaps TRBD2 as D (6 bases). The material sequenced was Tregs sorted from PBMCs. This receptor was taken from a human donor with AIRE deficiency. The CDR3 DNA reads TGCGCCAGCAGCCAAAACCGGGACTCCGTTAACCACGAGCAGTACTTC. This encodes CASSQNRDSVNHEQYF.